Listed below are T cell receptor beta chains from one sample, sequenced in a study of blood T cell repertoires in COVID-19. The repertoire was sequenced with immunoSEQ multiplex PCR; TCRdb's copy has only in-frame clones and lacks some. There are a few hundred thousand clones in the sample; 70% to 90% occur only once, and about 10% lies in the top ten. What was sequenced was peripheral blood. The source is a woman aged 25 to 39 with COVID-19, enrolled during active disease. Each CDR3 is given with its conserved first and last residue. The order of the fields is clone size, D gene, V gene, J gene, CDR3 DNA, CDR3 protein. D genes are given only for firm matches. Clone size is not always given. Where it is, it says once, few, many or a class for expanded clones.

few	TRBD1	TRBV28	TRBJ1-6	TGTGCCAGCAGGGGACAGGGGAATTCACCCCTCCACTTT	CASRGQGNSPLHF
NA	TRBD2	TRBV6-5	TRBJ2-7	TGTGCCAGCAGTCTAGCGGCCCGGGTCGACGAGCAGTACTTC	CASSLAARVDEQYF
NA	TRBD2	TRBV2	TRBJ2-7	TGTGCCAGCAGCCCCCGCGCTAGCGGGGCCCTTGGGCAGTACTTC	CASSPRASGALGQYF
few	NA	TRBV28	TRBJ2-2	TGTGCCAGCAGGGAGGGCAGGAACACCGGGGAGCTGTTTTTT	CASREGRNTGELFF
NA	TRBD1	TRBV30	TRBJ1-1	TGTGCCTGGGGGGAAGGGGGCCTAACCTCCTTT	CAWGEGGLTSF
once	TRBD1	TRBV30	TRBJ2-2	TGTGCCTGCAATATTGGGACAGGGGACACCGGGGAGCTGTTTTTT	CACNIGTGDTGELFF
NA	NA	TRBV7-6	TRBJ2-3	TGTGCCAGCAGCTTAGCTTCCGGCGGATCTAGCACAGATACGCAGTATTTT	CASSLASGGSSTDTQYF
once	NA	TRBV18	TRBJ1-6	TGTGCCAGCTCACCCACTCGTCAGGATAATTCACCCCTCCACTTT	CASSPTRQDNSPLHF
NA	NA	TRBV14	TRBJ2-1	TGTGCCAGCAGCCAGCTAGTGTACAATGAGCAGTTCTTC	CASSQLVYNEQFF
NA	TRBD1	TRBV9	TRBJ1-1	TGTGCCAGCAGCGTTTCGGCAGGGGGTATACACACTGAAGCTTTCTTT	CASSVSAGGIHTEAFF
NA	NA	TRBV28	TRBJ1-5	TGTGCCAGCAGTTCGATGCGGGGATGGGACCCATATAGCAATCAGCCCCAGCATTTT	CASSSMRGWDPYSNQPQHF
NA	NA	TRBV18	TRBJ2-5	TGTGCCAGCTCACCGTCTAACAGTCAAGAGACCCAGTACTTC	CASSPSNSQETQYF
once	NA	TRBV21-1	TRBJ1-1	TGTGCCAGCAGCTTTGGACAGGGTGGATTTCTTCCTGAAGCTTTCTTT	CASSFGQGGFLPEAFF
NA	NA	TRBV28	TRBJ1-5	TGTGCCAGCAGGAGAAATAATCAGCCCCAGCATTTT	CASRRNNQPQHF
few	NA	TRBV4-3	TRBJ1-5	TGCGCCAGCAGCCTCGTCGGACAACAGCCCCAGCATTTT	CASSLVGQQPQHF
NA	NA	TRBV12-1	TRBJ1-5	TGTGCCAGCAGCCTCCTTGACAGGGGAACTCAGCCCCAGCATTTT	CASSLLDRGTQPQHF
NA	NA	TRBV19	TRBJ2-7	TGTGCCAGTAGTATATCCCTGTCAGGGTGGGAGCAGTACTTC	CASSISLSGWEQYF